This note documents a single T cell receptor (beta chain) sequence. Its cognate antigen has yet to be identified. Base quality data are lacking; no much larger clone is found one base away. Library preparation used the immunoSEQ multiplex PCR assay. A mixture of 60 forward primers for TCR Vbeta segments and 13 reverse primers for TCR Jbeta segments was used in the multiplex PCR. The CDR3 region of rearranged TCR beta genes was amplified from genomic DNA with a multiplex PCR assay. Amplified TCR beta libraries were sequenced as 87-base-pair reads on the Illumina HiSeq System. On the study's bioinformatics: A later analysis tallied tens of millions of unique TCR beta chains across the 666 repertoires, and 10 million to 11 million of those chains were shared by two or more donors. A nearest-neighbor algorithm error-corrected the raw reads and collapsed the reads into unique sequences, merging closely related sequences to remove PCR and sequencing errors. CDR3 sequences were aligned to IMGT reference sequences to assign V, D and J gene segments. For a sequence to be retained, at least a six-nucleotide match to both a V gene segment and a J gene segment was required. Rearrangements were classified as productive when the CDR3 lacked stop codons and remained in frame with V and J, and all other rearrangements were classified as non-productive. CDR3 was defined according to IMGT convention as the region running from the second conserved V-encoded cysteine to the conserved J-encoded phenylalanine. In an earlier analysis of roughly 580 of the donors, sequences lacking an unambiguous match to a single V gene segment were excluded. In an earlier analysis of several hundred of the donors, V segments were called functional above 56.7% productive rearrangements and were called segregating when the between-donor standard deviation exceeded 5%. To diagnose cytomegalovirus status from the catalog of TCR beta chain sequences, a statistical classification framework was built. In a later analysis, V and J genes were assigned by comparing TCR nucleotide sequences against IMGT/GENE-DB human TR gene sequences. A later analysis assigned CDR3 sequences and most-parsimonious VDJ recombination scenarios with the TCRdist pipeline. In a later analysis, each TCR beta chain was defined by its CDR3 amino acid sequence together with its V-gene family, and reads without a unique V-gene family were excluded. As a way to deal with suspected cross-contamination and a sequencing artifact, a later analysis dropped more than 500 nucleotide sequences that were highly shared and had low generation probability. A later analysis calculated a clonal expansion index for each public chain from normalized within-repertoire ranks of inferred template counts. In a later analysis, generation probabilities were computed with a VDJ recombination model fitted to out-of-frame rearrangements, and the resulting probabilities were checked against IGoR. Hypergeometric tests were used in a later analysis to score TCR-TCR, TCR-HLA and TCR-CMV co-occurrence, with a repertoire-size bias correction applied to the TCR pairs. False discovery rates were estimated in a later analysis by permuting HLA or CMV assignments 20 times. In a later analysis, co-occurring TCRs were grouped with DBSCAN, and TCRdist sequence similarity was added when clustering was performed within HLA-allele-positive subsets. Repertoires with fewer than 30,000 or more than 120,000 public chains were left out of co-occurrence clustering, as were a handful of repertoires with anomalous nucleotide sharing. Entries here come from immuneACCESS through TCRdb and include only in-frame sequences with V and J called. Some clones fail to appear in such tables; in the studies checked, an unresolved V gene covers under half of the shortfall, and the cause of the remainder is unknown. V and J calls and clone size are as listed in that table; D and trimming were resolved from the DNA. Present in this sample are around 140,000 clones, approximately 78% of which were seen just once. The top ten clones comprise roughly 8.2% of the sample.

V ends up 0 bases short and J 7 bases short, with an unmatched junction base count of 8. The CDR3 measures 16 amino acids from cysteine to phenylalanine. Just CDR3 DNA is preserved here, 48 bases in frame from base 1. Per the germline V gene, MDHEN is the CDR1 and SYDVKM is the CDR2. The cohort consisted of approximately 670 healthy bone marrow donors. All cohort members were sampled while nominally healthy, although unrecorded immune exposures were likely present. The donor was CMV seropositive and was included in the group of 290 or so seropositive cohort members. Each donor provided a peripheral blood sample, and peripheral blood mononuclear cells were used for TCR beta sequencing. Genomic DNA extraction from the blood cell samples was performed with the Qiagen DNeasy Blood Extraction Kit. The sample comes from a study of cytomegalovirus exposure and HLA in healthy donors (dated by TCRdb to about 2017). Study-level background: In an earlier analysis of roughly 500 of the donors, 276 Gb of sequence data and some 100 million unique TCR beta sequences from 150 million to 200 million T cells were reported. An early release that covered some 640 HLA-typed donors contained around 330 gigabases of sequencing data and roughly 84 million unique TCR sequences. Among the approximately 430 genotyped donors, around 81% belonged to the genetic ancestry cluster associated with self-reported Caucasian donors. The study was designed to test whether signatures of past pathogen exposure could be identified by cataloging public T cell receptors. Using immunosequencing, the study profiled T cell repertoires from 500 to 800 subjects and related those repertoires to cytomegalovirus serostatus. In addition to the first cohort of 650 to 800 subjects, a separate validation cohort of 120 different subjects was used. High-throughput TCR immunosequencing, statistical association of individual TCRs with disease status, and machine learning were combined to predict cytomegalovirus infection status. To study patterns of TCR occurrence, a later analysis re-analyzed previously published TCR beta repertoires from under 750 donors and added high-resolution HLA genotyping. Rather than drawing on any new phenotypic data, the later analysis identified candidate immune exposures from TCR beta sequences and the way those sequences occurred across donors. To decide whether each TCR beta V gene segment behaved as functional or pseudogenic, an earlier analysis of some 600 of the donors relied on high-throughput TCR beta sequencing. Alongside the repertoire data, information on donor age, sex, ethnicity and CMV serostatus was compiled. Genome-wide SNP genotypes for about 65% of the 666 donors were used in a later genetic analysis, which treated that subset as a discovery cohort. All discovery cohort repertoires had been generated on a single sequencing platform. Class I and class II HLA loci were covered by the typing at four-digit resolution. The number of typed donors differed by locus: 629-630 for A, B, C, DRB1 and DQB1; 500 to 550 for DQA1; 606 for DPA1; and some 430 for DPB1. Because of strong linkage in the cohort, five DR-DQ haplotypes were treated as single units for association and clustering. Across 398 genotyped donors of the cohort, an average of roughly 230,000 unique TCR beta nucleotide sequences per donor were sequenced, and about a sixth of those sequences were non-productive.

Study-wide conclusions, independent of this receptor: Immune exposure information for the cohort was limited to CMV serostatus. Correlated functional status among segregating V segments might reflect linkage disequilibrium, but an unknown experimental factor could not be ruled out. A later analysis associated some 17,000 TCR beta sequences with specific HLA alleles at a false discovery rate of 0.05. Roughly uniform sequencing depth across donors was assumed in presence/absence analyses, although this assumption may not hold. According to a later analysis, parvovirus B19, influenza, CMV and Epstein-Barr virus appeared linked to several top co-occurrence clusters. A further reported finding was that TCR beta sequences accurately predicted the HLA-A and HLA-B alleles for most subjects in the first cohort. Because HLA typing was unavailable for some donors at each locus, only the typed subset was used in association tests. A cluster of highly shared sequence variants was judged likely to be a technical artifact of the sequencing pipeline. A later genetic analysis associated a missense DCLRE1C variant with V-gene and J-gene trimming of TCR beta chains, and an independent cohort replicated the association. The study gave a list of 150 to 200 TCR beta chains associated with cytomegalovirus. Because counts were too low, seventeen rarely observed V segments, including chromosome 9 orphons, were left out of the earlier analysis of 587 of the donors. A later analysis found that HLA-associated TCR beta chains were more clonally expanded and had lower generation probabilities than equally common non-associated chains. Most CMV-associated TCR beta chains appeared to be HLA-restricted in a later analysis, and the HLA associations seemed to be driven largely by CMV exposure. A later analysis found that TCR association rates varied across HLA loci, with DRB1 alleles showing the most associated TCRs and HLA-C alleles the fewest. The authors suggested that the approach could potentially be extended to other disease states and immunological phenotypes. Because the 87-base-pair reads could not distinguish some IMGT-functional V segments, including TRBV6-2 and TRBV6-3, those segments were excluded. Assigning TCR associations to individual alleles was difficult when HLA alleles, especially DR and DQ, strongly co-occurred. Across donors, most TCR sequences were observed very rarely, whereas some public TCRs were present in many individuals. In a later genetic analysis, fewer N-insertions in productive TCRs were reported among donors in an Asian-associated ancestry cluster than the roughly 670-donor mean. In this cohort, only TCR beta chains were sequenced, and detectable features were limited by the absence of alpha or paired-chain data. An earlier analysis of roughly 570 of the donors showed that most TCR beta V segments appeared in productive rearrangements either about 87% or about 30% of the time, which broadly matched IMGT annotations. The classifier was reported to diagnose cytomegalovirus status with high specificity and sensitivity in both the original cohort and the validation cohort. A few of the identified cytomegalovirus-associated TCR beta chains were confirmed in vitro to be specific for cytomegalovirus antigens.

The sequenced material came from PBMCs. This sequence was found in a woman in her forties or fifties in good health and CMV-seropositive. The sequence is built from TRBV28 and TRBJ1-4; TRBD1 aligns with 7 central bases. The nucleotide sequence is TGTGCCAGCAGTTTATGGGGGCAAGGGGGCTCTGAAAAACTGTTTTTT. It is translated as CASSLWGQGGSEKLFF.